The 2 T cell receptor beta chains given below trace back to one sample, sequenced in a study of blood T cell repertoires in COVID-19. Clones were sequenced by immunoSEQ multiplex PCR, and TCRdb holds only the in-frame ones, with some missing. The table records approximately 290,000 clones, 70% to 90% of them present only once. The sample taken for sequencing was PBMCs or T cells enriched from blood (not recorded which). Source of these receptors: a woman aged 25 to 39 who had recovered from COVID-19.

The chain is built from TRBV4-2 and TRBJ2-1; no clear D gene. Germline V gene data show CDR1 as LGHNA and CDR2 as YNFKEQ. Trimming removed 2 bases from V and 6 bases from J, with 14 bases in between. CDR3 length equals 15 residues. The CDR3 protein is CASSQSTPSFNEQFF. The CDR3 DNA reads TGTGCCAGCAGCCAATCTACGCCCTCATTCAATGAGCAGTTCTTC.

The rearrangement links TRBV30 to TRBJ2-2, with a possible D match to TRBD2 (6 bases). In germline, CDR1 is GTSNPN, CDR2 SVGIG (reference sequence). This CDR3 is 12 amino acids long. Trimming removed 3 bases at V and 4 bases at J, with 6 bases between. CDR3 loop: CAWRGLTGELFF. The CDR3 DNA reads as TGTGCCTGGAGGGGACTCACCGGGGAGCTGTTTTTT.